This section outlines one T cell receptor beta chain sequence together with its context. Antigen: not known. The PCR used 60 Vbeta and 13 Jbeta primers. The method was immunoSEQ multiplex PCR; TCRdb's version includes in-frame clones alone and lacks a portion of them. The top ten hold 0.8% to 0.95% of the sample, which has 100,000 to 150,000 clones, roughly three quarters seen once. This sample was included in a study of cytomegalovirus exposure and HLA in healthy donors. Study-wide points: Later genetic work tied a missense DCLRE1C variant to beta-chain V and J trimming. Using the classifier, cytomegalovirus status was reportedly diagnosed with high specificity and sensitivity. Specificity for CMV antigens was confirmed in vitro for a few of the CMV-associated chains.

Trimming took off 4 bases at V and 3 bases at J, with 9 bases between the two ends. The CDR3 covers 13 residues. Germline CDR1 reads SGHRS; CDR2 reads YFSETQ. J is TRBJ2-3 and V is TRBV5-1, with D hard to call. The sequence derives from a woman in her sixties in good health and CMV-seronegative. Sequenced input: PBMCs. The CDR3 region has the DNA TGCGCCAGCAGCCCTCTAACTACAGATACGCAGTATTTT. It translates to CASSPLTTDTQYF.